Below, one TCR beta chain is given with its context. Its target is unknown. These data belong to a study of T cells in Graves' hyperthyroidism and ophthalmopathy. Study-wide findings and caveats: Most thyroid-expanded clonotypes above 0.001 were also found in blood. Separation of ophthalmopathy from stable hyperthyroidism was achieved by a 13 V-J model. The model anticipated ophthalmopathy a median about 7.1 months pre-onset.

Patients were excluded because of uncontrolled infection, other autoimmune disease, pregnancy or lactation. Regions amplified from RNA transcripts were the TCR beta CDR3 regions. Primed by the HTBI set, a first-round RT-PCR was run on the TCR CDR3. In TCRdb, the multiplex PCR reads were re-called with MiXCR into one record per CDR3 protein. The sample lists 480,000 or so distinct CDR3 sequences, 40% to 50% occurring once. This TCR came from an adult woman with Graves' disease, either hyperthyroidism or ophthalmopathy (not recorded which). The specimen was peripheral blood or thyroid tissue (not recorded which).

The CDR3 is CASSTTGGYNELFF. Here the CDR3 DNA reads TGTGCCAGTAGTACGACAGGGGGATACAATGAGCTGTTTTTT. The chain combines TRBV19 with TRBJ2-2, with 9 bases aligning to TRBD1. The ends lost 4 bases at V and 11 bases at J; junction bases unmatched: 8. The CDR3 contains 14 residues. Germline values: CDR1 LNHDA, CDR2 SQIVND (reference sequence).